The present entry profiles one T cell receptor (beta chain) with its context. This sample is part of a study of T cell changes during pregnancy in multiple sclerosis. Clones were read by immunoSEQ multiplex PCR, and TCRdb kept only the in-frame ones, dropping some. Of roughly 49,000 clones detected, 80% to 95% appear once; the ten largest clones hold around 1%. V gave up 0 bases and J gave up 2 bases; unmatched junction bases: 3. The CDR3 runs to 15 residues. Germline loops: CDR1 SGDLS, CDR2 YYNGEE. The TCR comes from a female donor with multiple sclerosis, enrolled in a pregnancy study. The sample consisted of peripheral blood, taken after pregnancy. V gene TRBV9 combines with J gene TRBJ1-2; 8 bases are a match to TRBD1. The CDR3 DNA is TGTGCCAGCAGCGTAGAGGACAGGGTGAACTATGGCTACACCTTC. Translation gives CASSVEDRVNYGYTF.